The clone carrying this T cell receptor (beta chain) was counted only a few times. Its matching antigen is unknown. The data belong to a study of OX40 agonist ivuxolimab in advanced cancers. Study in general: The patients received agonistic anti-OX40 (CD134) antibody ivuxolimab. Patients were around 83% male with ages about 23 to 90, mean about 60. General study findings and limits: Blood T cells, both CD4+ and CD8+, expanded clonally by week 6 at 0.1 to 3.0 mg/kg.

The protocol was immunoSEQ multiplex PCR, while the TCRdb copy is restricted to in-frame clones and leaves out a portion. Of around 79,000 clones in the sample, approximately 85% were seen once. The receptor's source is an adult with an advanced solid tumor such as melanoma, head and neck, liver or kidney cancer. The sample consisted of CD4+ or CD8+ T cells sorted from blood, taken in a trial of the OX40 agonist ivuxolimab.

As DNA, the CDR3 is TGTGCCAGCAGGGGACAGGGAGGCACCGGGGAGCTGTTTTTT. Residues: CASRGQGGTGELFF. The J gene is TRBJ2-2, the V gene TRBV2; 9 bases fit TRBD1. After removal of 6 bases from V and 4 bases from J, the junction contained 3 bases not matched to a gene. The CDR3 is 14 amino acids. Germline CDR1 reads SNHLY; CDR2 reads FYNNEI.